This TCR beta chain was recovered during a study of blood T cell repertoires in COVID-19. For the study at large: Spain, Italy and the United States supplied samples that represented acute and convalescent COVID-19.

Germline CDR1 and CDR2: LNHDA and SQIVND (reference sequence). Trimming stripped 6 bases from V and 15 bases from J, with 21 bases between. CDR3 length equals 13 residues. Under the authors' procedure: Nucleated cell counts were estimated from reference gene primer amplification. TCRdb keeps only in-frame clones here, not all; method: immunoSEQ multiplex PCR. The V and J calls and clone size are taken from that table; D and trimming were inferred from the DNA. The sample carries about 130,000 clones, about 76% recorded once. During active infection, Seattle patients enrolled and were then monitored through disease.

Sequenced material: peripheral blood. V usage is TRBV19 and J usage is TRBJ2-1; possibly TRBD2 for D (6 bases). This clonotype originated in a woman aged 70-85 years with COVID-19, enrolled during active disease. CDR3 region: CASSYRETDVVFF. The CDR3 DNA follows: TGTGCCAGTAGCTATCGGGAGACGGACGTCGTGTTCTTC.